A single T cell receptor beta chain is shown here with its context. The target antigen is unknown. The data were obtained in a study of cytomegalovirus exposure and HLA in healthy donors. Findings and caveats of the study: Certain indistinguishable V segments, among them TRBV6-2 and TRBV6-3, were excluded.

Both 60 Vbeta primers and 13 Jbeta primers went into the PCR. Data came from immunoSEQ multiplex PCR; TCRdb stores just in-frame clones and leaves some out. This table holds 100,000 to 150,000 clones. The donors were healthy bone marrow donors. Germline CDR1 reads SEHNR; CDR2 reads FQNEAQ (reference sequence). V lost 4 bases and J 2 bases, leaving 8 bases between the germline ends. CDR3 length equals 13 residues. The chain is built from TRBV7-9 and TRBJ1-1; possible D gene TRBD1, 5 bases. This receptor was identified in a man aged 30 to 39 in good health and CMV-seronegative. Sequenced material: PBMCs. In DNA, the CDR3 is TGTGCCAGCAGCTCGGGGGTAAACACTGAAGCTTTCTTT. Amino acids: CASSSGVNTEAFF.